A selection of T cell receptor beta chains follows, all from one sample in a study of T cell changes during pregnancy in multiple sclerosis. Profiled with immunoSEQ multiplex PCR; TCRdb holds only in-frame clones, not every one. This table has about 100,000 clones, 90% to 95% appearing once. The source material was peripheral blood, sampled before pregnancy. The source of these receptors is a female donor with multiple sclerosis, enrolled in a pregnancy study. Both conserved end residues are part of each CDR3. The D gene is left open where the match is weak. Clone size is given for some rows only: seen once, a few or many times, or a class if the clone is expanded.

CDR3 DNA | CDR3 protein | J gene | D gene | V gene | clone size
TGTGCCAGCAGCTTTTCGGGGAGCTCCTACAATGAGCAGTTCTTC | CASSFSGSSYNEQFF | TRBJ2-1 | . | TRBV7-3 | .
TGCAGTGCTAGATTAGGGGGAGAGCAGTACTTC | CSARLGGEQYF | TRBJ2-7 | . | TRBV20-1 | .
TGCAGCGCCGGGGACAGGGGGGACGAGCAGTACTTC | CSAGDRGDEQYF | TRBJ2-7 | TRBD1 | TRBV29-1 | once
TGTGCCAGCAGCTTAGCCACAGGGGTTCATTCGGCCCAGTACTTC | CASSLATGVHSAQYF | TRBJ2-5 | TRBD1 | TRBV7-6 | few
TGCAGCGTTGCCGGGGTGTTGCACACTGAAGCTTTCTTT | CSVAGVLHTEAFF | TRBJ1-1 | . | TRBV29-1 | .
TGTGCCAGCAGCGGACAGGGGGTAGTGGACGGGGAGCTGTTTTTT | CASSGQGVVDGELFF | TRBJ2-2 | TRBD1 | TRBV2 | .
TGTGCCAGCAGCTTAGACTACGGACAGGGTAGGGTTTTGAAGACCCAGTACTTC | CASSLDYGQGRVLKTQYF | TRBJ2-5 | TRBD1 | TRBV7-9 | .
TGTGCCAGTAGTACCGAGGACAGGGGATACGAGCAGTACTTC | CASSTEDRGYEQYF | TRBJ2-7 | TRBD1 | TRBV19 | .
TGTGCCAGCAGCTTAACTAGCGGGAGGAGTCATGAGCAGTTCTTC | CASSLTSGRSHEQFF | TRBJ2-1 | TRBD2 | TRBV5-4 | .
TGTGCCTGGAGTGTCGGGGGTGAGCAGTTCTTC | CAWSVGGEQFF | TRBJ2-1 | . | TRBV30 | .
TGCGCCAGCAGCCAAGGTCGCCCCCTAGCGGGTGGAAAACCCTACGAGCAGTACTTC | CASSQGRPLAGGKPYEQYF | TRBJ2-7 | TRBD2 | TRBV4-1 | .
TGTGCCAGCACTACTAGCGGGAGGGCCCGAGAGACCCAGTACTTC | CASTTSGRARETQYF | TRBJ2-5 | TRBD2 | TRBV27 | .
TGTGCCAGTAGTATGGGACTAGCGGGGTTTTATGAGCAGTTCTTC | CASSMGLAGFYEQFF | TRBJ2-1 | TRBD2 | TRBV19 | .
TGTGCCAGCTCCCAAGGATCCTCCAGGCCTCAGCCCCAGCATTTT | CASSQGSSRPQPQHF | TRBJ1-5 | . | TRBV6-1 | .
TGTGCCAGCGGGGACTCCATCTATGGCTACACCTTC | CASGDSIYGYTF | TRBJ1-2 | . | TRBV6-6 | .
TGTGCCAGCAGCGCATACTCTACAGGGCACGACGAGCAGTACTTC | CASSAYSTGHDEQYF | TRBJ2-7 | . | TRBV7-8 | .
TGTGCCTGGAGGGTACTGGGGCGGGATACCGGGGAGCTGTTTTTT | CAWRVLGRDTGELFF | TRBJ2-2 | . | TRBV30 | .
TGCAGCGTTGGGACAGAGAATGAAAAACTGTTTTTT | CSVGTENEKLFF | TRBJ1-4 | . | TRBV29-1 | .
TGCGCCAGCAATAACCGGGAAAGCACAGATACGCAGTATTTT | CASNNRESTDTQYF | TRBJ2-3 | . | TRBV5-1 | .
TGTGCCAGCAGCTGGACCTCCGGGACATACTACGAGCAGTACTTC | CASSWTSGTYYEQYF | TRBJ2-7 | . | TRBV27 | once
TGTGCCAGTAGTGATACAGGGGTTAGTCAGCCCCAGCATTTT | CASSDTGVSQPQHF | TRBJ1-5 | TRBD1 | TRBV19 | .
TGTGCCAGCAGTTTAGGGACTAGCGCATACAATGAGCAGTTCTTC | CASSLGTSAYNEQFF | TRBJ2-1 | TRBD2 | TRBV28 | .
TGTGCCAGCAGCCCGGGGGGGGGACTAGCAGACAATGAGCAGTTCTTC | CASSPGGGLADNEQFF | TRBJ2-1 | TRBD2 | TRBV5-6 | .
TGTGCCAGCAGCTTAAGCGGGAGAGGCGAGCAGTACTTC | CASSLSGRGEQYF | TRBJ2-7 | TRBD2 | TRBV7-6 | .
TGCAGCGTTGACGGTGGTGGGGCCAACGTCCTGACTTTC | CSVDGGGANVLTF | TRBJ2-6 | . | TRBV29-1 | .
TGTGCCAGCAGCTCTAGCGGGTTGGAGACCCAGTACTTC | CASSSSGLETQYF | TRBJ2-5 | TRBD2 | TRBV7-2 | .
TGTGCCAGCAGCTTAGGCGGCCCGCTCCAGTACTTC | CASSLGGPLQYF | TRBJ2-7 | . | TRBV11-2 | .
TGTGCCAGCAGTGAAGCTGGGCGCAGGGGTACTGGCTACACCTTC | CASSEAGRRGTGYTF | TRBJ1-2 | . | TRBV6-1 | .
TGTGCCAGCAACGGGATTATCGGGAACATTCAGTACTTC | CASNGIIGNIQYF | TRBJ2-4 | . | TRBV2 | .
TGTGCCAGCAGCTGGAGGACTAGCGGGTACAATGAGCAGTTCTTC | CASSWRTSGYNEQFF | TRBJ2-1 | TRBD2 | TRBV5-6 | .
TGTGCCAGCACCTCGACCGGGACACCGAACACTGAAGCTTTCTTT | CASTSTGTPNTEAFF | TRBJ1-1 | . | TRBV2 | .
TGTGCCAGCAGAAAAGGGCCCTCCAGGGACAATCAGCCCCAGCATTTT | CASRKGPSRDNQPQHF | TRBJ1-5 | . | TRBV2 | .
TGTGCCAGCAGCGACAGGGGTACTGAAGCTTTCTTT | CASSDRGTEAFF | TRBJ1-1 | TRBD1 | TRBV7-9 | .
TGTGCCAGCAGCTTAGGCAGGGACAATCAGCCCCAGCATTTT | CASSLGRDNQPQHF | TRBJ1-5 | . | TRBV13 | .
TGTGCCAGCAGTTATGGGACAGGGAGTAATCAGCCCCAGCATTTT | CASSYGTGSNQPQHF | TRBJ1-5 | TRBD1 | TRBV6-5 | once
TGCGCCAGCAGTGAAGGGACAGTTAGCACAGATACGCAGTATTTT | CASSEGTVSTDTQYF | TRBJ2-3 | TRBD1 | TRBV10-1 | .
TGTGCCAGCAGCTTACGGGGGGGATATAGCACAGATACGCAGTATTTT | CASSLRGGYSTDTQYF | TRBJ2-3 | TRBD2 | TRBV28 | .
TGTGCCAGCAGTCGCCCGGGACAGACTAATGAGCAGTTCTTC | CASSRPGQTNEQFF | TRBJ2-1 | TRBD1 | TRBV6-5 | .
TGTGCCAGCAGCCACCTTCGAGGAAGCGGGAGATCTGACACCGGGGAGCTGTTTTTT | CASSHLRGSGRSDTGELFF | TRBJ2-2 | TRBD2 | TRBV11-2 | .
TGTGCCAGCAGCTTATCAGGGGGCCGGAGTGGCTACACCTTC | CASSLSGGRSGYTF | TRBJ1-2 | TRBD1 | TRBV7-3 | .
TGTGCCAGTAGTATAGGAGCTTATAGCAATCAGCCCCAGCATTTT | CASSIGAYSNQPQHF | TRBJ1-5 | . | TRBV19 | .
TGTGCCAGCAGCTTGGGGGGGCCAACTAATGAAAAACTGTTTTTT | CASSLGGPTNEKLFF | TRBJ1-4 | . | TRBV5-4 | once
TGTGCCAGCAGCTTCTCCGGGACAGGGGGCGCAGAGAACACCATATATTTT | CASSFSGTGGAENTIYF | TRBJ1-3 | TRBD1 | TRBV13 | .
TGTGCCAGTAGGTTGGGGTCAGGGGCCGGGGAGCTGTTTTTT | CASRLGSGAGELFF | TRBJ2-2 | . | TRBV19 | .
TGTGCCAGTACCCCGGGACAGGGTACGACCCAGTACTTC | CASTPGQGTTQYF | TRBJ2-5 | TRBD1 | TRBV19 | .